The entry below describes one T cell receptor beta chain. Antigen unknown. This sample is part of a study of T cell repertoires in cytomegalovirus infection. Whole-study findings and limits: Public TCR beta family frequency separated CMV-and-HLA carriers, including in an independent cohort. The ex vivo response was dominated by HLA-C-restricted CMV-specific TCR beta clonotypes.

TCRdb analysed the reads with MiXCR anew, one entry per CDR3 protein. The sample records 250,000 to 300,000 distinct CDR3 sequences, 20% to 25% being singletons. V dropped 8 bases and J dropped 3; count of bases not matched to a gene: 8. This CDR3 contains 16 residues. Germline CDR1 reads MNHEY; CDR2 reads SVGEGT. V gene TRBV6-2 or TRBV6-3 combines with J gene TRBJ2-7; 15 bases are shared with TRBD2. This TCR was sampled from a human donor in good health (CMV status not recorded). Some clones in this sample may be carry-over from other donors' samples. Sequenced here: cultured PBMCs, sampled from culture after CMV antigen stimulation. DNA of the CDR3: TGTGCCAGCGGGGGACTAGCGGGAGGTTTGATCTACGAGCAGTACGTC. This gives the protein CASGGLAGGLIYEQYV.